This entry lists 4 T cell receptor beta chains sequenced from one sample in a study of molecular identifiers for immune sequencing clone quantification. Each CDR3 protein gets one entry after TCRdb re-called the PCR reads with MiXCR. The sample includes about half a million distinct CDR3 sequences, roughly 26% seen only once; the top ten take over 0.6%. Sequenced input: naive CD8+ T cells from blood, with Jurkat cell RNA spiked in. Indicated subset: FACS-sorted CD8+CD4-CCR7+CD45RA+ naive T cells. These receptors were obtained from a human donor in good health. Some libraries in this study had Jurkat cell RNA spiked in.

This clonotype was recorded many times. The V and J genes are TRBV13 and TRBJ1-1; D is unresolved. V gave up 6 bases and J gave up 3 bases, with 8 bases separating them. CDR3 length: 12 amino acids. The V gene's germline CDR1 is PRHDT and CDR2 FYEKMQ (reference sequence). CDR3 in DNA: TGTGCCAGCAGGGTTGGGGACACTGAAGCTTTCTTT. Its protein product is CASRVGDTEAFF.

The rearrangement joins TRBV12-3 or TRBV12-4 to TRBJ1-4, with TRBD1 matching over 7 bases. Trimming took 2 bases from V and 8 from J; bases not matched to a gene: 14. CDR3 size: 17 residues. The CDR3 nucleotides read TGTGCCAGCAGTTTATCGTATGGACAGGCAGCGGGGGAAAAACTGTTTTTT. It specifies CASSLSYGQAAGEKLFF.

The V call is TRBV29-1, the J call TRBJ2-7; 11 bases match TRBD2. Germline CDR1 and CDR2: SQVTM and ANQGSEA. V shed 4 bases, J shed 3 bases, and the junction held 8 bases outside the gene matches. There are 15 residues in the CDR3. In DNA form, the CDR3 reads TGCAGCGTTGGTGGGGGACTAGCGGAATTCTACGAGCAGTACTTC. It encodes CSVGGGLAEFYEQYF.

Notes on this clonotype: Just one base apart from a much larger clone, this may be a read error. V is TRBV29-1 and J is TRBJ2-7; 7 nucleotides align to TRBD2. This CDR3 has 15 residues. V lost 6 bases to trimming and J lost 2 bases; unmatched junction nucleotides: 13. The germline gives CDR1 SQVTM, CDR2 ANQGSEA. The CDR3 region is CSVQRSGRGAYEQYF. CDR3 DNA: TGCAGCGTCCAACGGTCCGGACGGGGGGCCTACGAGCAGTACTTC.